A selection of T cell receptor beta chains follows, all from one sample in a study of OX40 agonist ivuxolimab in advanced cancers. Clones were read by immunoSEQ multiplex PCR, and TCRdb kept only the in-frame ones, dropping some. The repertoire holds approximately 50,000 clones, with 85% as singletons. The specimen was CD4+ or CD8+ T cells sorted from blood, collected in a trial of the OX40 agonist ivuxolimab. Receptors originate from an adult with an advanced solid tumor such as melanoma, head and neck, liver or kidney cancer. The CDR3 runs from the conserved cysteine through the conserved F or W. A D gene is named only where the DNA matches it firmly. Size tells how often a clone was seen (once, few, many) or the class of an expanded clone, and some rows leave it out.

J | size | V | D | CDR3 | DNA
TRBJ2-1 | few | TRBV5-1 | - | CASQGVAAYNEQFF | TGCGCCAGCCAAGGGGTAGCGGCTTACAATGAGCAGTTCTTC
TRBJ2-2 | few | TRBV19 | - | CASNQGRDTGELFF | TGTGCCAGTAACCAGGGGAGGGACACCGGGGAGCTGTTTTTT
TRBJ2-7 | - | TRBV11-3 | TRBD1 | CASSLNRQGEQYF | TGTGCCAGCAGCCTTAATCGACAGGGCGAGCAGTACTTC
TRBJ1-1 | medium-sized | TRBV30 | - | CAWSVSLSKAFF | TGTGCCTGGAGTGTATCCCTTTCTAAAGCTTTCTTT
TRBJ2-7 | few | TRBV5-4 | TRBD2 | CASRHPGLASGEQYF | TGTGCCAGCAGGCACCCGGGACTAGCCTCGGGGGAGCAGTACTTC
TRBJ2-3 | - | TRBV6-5 | - | CATGQPGADTQYF | TGTGCCACAGGACAGCCGGGAGCAGATACGCAGTATTTT
TRBJ2-5 | - | TRBV9 | - | CASSVGEETQYF | TGTGCCAGCAGCGTCGGGGAAGAGACCCAGTACTTC
TRBJ2-3 | - | TRBV12-5 | TRBD2 | CASGLVLKGGGSSTDTQYF | TGTGCTAGTGGTTTGGTACTAAAGGGCGGGGGATCTAGCACAGATACGCAGTATTTT
TRBJ2-3 | - | TRBV11-2 | TRBD2 | CASSFQAGGTDTQYF | TGTGCCAGCAGCTTCCAAGCGGGGGGAACAGATACGCAGTATTTT
TRBJ1-3 | - | TRBV6-5 | - | CASSPDQGTGNTIYF | TGTGCCAGCAGTCCCGACCAGGGTACCGGAAACACCATATATTTT